A single sample gave rise to the 30 T cell receptor beta chains below, sequenced in a study of T-cell reconstitution after alpha-beta-depleted transplantation in children. During its preparation, the TCRbeta library received unique molecular identifiers. TCRdb recomputed calls from the PCR reads with MiXCR, one row per CDR3 protein. The data contain 700,000 or so distinct CDR3 sequences, less than 15% of them singletons. The material sequenced was PBMCs, taken before TCRalphabeta/CD19-depleted stem cell transplant. The source of these receptors is a girl aged 2-15 years with congenital amegakaryocytic thrombocytopenia, due to receive a stem cell transplant.

The table lists this clonotype with a few counts. The genes are TRBV7-9 and TRBJ2-4; D unclear. This CDR3 region has 15 residues. In germline, CDR1 is SEHNR, CDR2 FQNEAQ (reference sequence). Trimming cost V 2 bases and J 1 base, with 9 bases left between them. The DNA of the CDR3 is TGTGCCAGCAGCTTATGGGTCGCGGCCAAAAACATTCAGTACTTC. Translated, it gives CASSLWVAAKNIQYF.

This clonotype has more than one count but fewer than ten. The chain links TRBV7-9 to TRBJ1-2; D remains ambiguous. Germline V lookup: CDR1 SEHNR, CDR2 FQNEAQ (reference sequence). The V end was cut by 1 base, the J end by 8 bases, with 11 bases between. The CDR3 is 13 amino acids. In nucleotides, the CDR3 is TGTGCCAGCAGCTTAGATTGGGCCGGGGGCTACACCTTC. Translating it yields CASSLDWAGGYTF.

This clonotype has a handful of counts. J is TRBJ2-7 and V is TRBV5-4; tentatively, D is TRBD1 or TRBD2 (5 bases each). Germline CDR1 and CDR2: SGHNT and YYREEE (reference sequence). Between the trimmed V and J ends, which lost 2 bases and 4 bases, there was a span of 13 bases. The CDR3 has 14 residues. CDR3 nucleotides: TGTGCCAGCAGCTTCACCGTTGGGGGATACGAGCAGTACTTC. Translating it yields CASSFTVGGYEQYF.

The chain has TRBV12-3 or TRBV12-4 and TRBJ2-7; D unclear. The length of the CDR3 is 15 residues. The ends were cut back, 5 bases at V and 7 bases at J, with 21 bases in the middle. This chain's CDR3 is CASSRFEHPWKEQYF. The CDR3 nucleotides are TGTGCCAGCAGTCGGTTCGAGCATCCCTGGAAAGAGCAGTACTTC.

Ten or more counts support this clonotype. The V gene is TRBV5-6, the J gene TRBJ2-1, with D possibly TRBD1 on 5 matching bases. The germline gives CDR1 SGHDT, CDR2 YYEEEE. Trimming cost V 6 bases and J 0 bases, with 13 bases left between them. CDR3 length equals 15 residues. The CDR3 DNA follows: TGTGCCAGCAAACCAAGGGGTCACTCCTACAATGAGCAGTTCTTC. This translates into CASKPRGHSYNEQFF.

There are a few counts of this clonotype. CDR3 nucleotide sequence: TGTGCCAGCAGTGGACAGGGGGAAGCTGAAGCTTTCTTT. Its protein is CASSGQGEAEAFF. This rearrangement joins TRBV2 to TRBJ1-1; the match to TRBD1 covers 9 bases. This CDR3 contains 13 residues. Germline V lookup: CDR1 SNHLY, CDR2 FYNNEI. The trim removed 4 bases at V and 6 bases at J, leaving 3 bases unmatched. Full variable domain (rest looked up from reference TRBV2 and TRBJ1-1): EPEVTQTPSHQVTQMGQEVILRCVPISNHLYFYWYRQILGQKVEFLVSFYNNEISEKSEIFDDQFSVERPDGSNFTLKIRSTKLEDSAMYFCASSGQGEAEAFFGQGTRLTVV.

This chain links TRBV30 with TRBJ1-6; D remains unclear. Germline V lookup: CDR1 GTSNPN, CDR2 SVGIG (reference sequence). The CDR3 is 15 residues long. V was trimmed by 2 bases and J by 0 bases, leaving 8 bases between them. The CDR3 loop reads CAWSKDHSYNSPLHF. For the CDR3, the DNA is TGTGCCTGGAGTAAAGACCACTCCTATAATTCACCCCTCCACTTT.

A few counts support this clonotype. CDR3 DNA: TGTGCCAGCAGTGGCGGGGATGGCTACACCTTC. Translated, it gives CASSGGDGYTF. The genes are TRBV6-5 and TRBJ1-2, with D unclear. Trimming cost V 5 bases and J 6 bases, with 7 bases left between them. This CDR3 region has 11 residues. Germline CDR1 MNHEY, CDR2 SVGAGI.

At least ten counts were recorded for this clonotype. The V gene is TRBV27, the J gene TRBJ1-1; D possibly corresponds to TRBD1 (5 bases). V was shortened by 5 bases and J by 4 bases, with 17 bases between the two germline ends. Looked up from germline, CDR1 is MNHEY and CDR2 is SMNVEV (reference sequence). The CDR3 has 15 residues. CDR3 amino acids: CASSPHPGVATEAFF. CDR3 coding DNA: TGTGCCAGCAGTCCCCACCCGGGGGTGGCCACTGAAGCTTTCTTT.

This clonotype occurred many times. This rearrangement joins TRBV15 to TRBJ1-1; a weak D match, TRBD1 (5 bases). CDR1 and CDR2 from the germline V gene are LNHNV and YYDKDF (reference sequence). The CDR3 runs to 15 residues. V gave up 0 bases and J gave up 0 bases, with 8 bases separating them. CDR3 amino acids: CATSRDRGVNTEAFF. The CDR3 DNA follows: TGTGCCACCAGCAGAGATCGGGGGGTGAACACTGAAGCTTTCTTT. Combining the CDR3 with reference TRBV15 and TRBJ1-1 gives the whole variable domain DAMVIQNPRYQVTQFGKPVTLSCSQTLNHNVMYWYQQKSSQAPKLLFHYYDKDFNNEADTPDNFQSRRPNTSFCFLDIRSPGLGDTAMYLCATSRDRGVNTEAFFGQGTRLTVV.

The chain combines TRBV5-1 with TRBJ2-3; TRBD2 might be the D (5 bases). The CDR3 runs 14 residues. Per germline, CDR1 SGHRS and CDR2 YFSETQ. Trimming took off 6 bases at V and 3 bases at J, with 14 bases between the two ends. CDR3 nucleotides: TGCGCCAGCAACCGACGGGAAGGGACAGATACGCAGTATTTT. This sequence encodes CASNRREGTDTQYF.

Ten or more counts support this clonotype. The genes are TRBV12-3 or TRBV12-4 and TRBJ2-1, with D unclear. This CDR3 has 12 residues. V lost 7 bases to trimming and J lost 10 bases, with 14 bases between them. CDR3 region: CASTTLSREQFF. In DNA form, the CDR3 reads TGTGCCAGCACTACTTTGTCAAGGGAGCAGTTCTTC.

The sample holds many counts of this clonotype. The chain joins TRBV5-1 to TRBJ2-1, with 9 bases aligning to TRBD2. Germline loops: CDR1 SGHRS, CDR2 YFSETQ. The CDR3 extends over 16 amino acids. V trimming: 4 bases; J trimming: 5 bases; junction bases outside the gene matches: 10. The CDR3 nucleotides are TGCGCCAGCAGCCTACAGATACTAGCGGGTAACAATGAGCAGTTCTTC. It specifies CASSLQILAGNNEQFF. Variable domain in full (rest from reference TRBV5-1 and TRBJ2-1): KAGVTQTPRYLIKTRGQQVTLSCSPISGHRSVSWYQQTPGQGLQFLFEYFSETQRNKGNFPGRFSGRQFSNSRSEMNVSTLELGDSALYLCASSLQILAGNNEQFFGPGTRLTVL.

This sequence joins TRBV5-1 and TRBJ2-2; D is ambiguous. V was clipped by 0 bases and J by 1 base, with 13 bases between them. CDR3 size: 17 residues. CDR1 and CDR2 from the germline V gene are SGHRS and YFSETQ. The CDR3 nucleotides read TGCGCCAGCAGCTTGGTTGGCCCGACCCAGAACACCGGGGAGCTGTTTTTT. Translation: CASSLVGPTQNTGELFF.

The J gene is TRBJ1-3, the V gene TRBV30; D remains unclear. This CDR3 comprises 13 residues. CDR1 is GTSNPN and CDR2 is SVGIG in the germline V gene (reference sequence). With 2 bases removed from V and 0 bases from J, the gap between germline ends came to 5 bases. The CDR3 DNA is TGTGCCTGGAGTCGCCACTCTGGAAACACCATATATTTT. It codes for CAWSRHSGNTIYF.

For this clonotype: A read error may account for a junction end that differs from germline. CDR3 amino acids: CCAMYSRISQETQYF. The CDR3 nucleotides read TGCTGTGCTATGTATTCGAGAATATCCCAAGAGACCCAGTACTTC. This chain links TRBV20-1 with TRBJ2-5; D is uncertain. Germline assignment: CDR1 DFQATT and CDR2 SNEGSKA (reference sequence). The length of the CDR3 is 15 residues.

This clonotype was recorded many times. The rearrangement joins TRBV7-2 to TRBJ1-1; D possibly corresponds to TRBD1 (6 bases). V was trimmed by 2 bases and J by 1 base, leaving 11 bases between them. CDR1 is SGHTA, CDR2 FQGNSA, per germline. The length of the CDR3 is 15 residues. CDR3 coding DNA: TGTGCCAGCAGCTTAAGGGGACATCCGAACACTGAAGCTTTCTTT. Protein sequence: CASSLRGHPNTEAFF.

For this clonotype: Given a much more abundant clone one base away, this may be a read error. The chain has TRBV7-8 and TRBJ1-5; D gene uncertain. Germline V gives CDR1 SGHVS, CDR2 FQNEAQ. The CDR3 length is 13 residues. V was trimmed by 0 bases and J by 7 bases, leaving 7 bases between them. CDR3 protein: CASSLAQEQPQHF. In DNA form, the CDR3 reads TGTGCCAGCAGCTTAGCGCAGGAACAGCCCCAGCATTTT. Looking up the rest from reference TRBV7-8 and TRBJ1-5 gives the full variable domain: GAGVSQSPRYKVAKRGQDVALRCDPISGHVSLFWYQQALGQGPEFLTYFQNEAQLDKSGLPSDRFFAERPEGSVSTLKIQRTQQEDSAVYLCASSLAQEQPQHFGDGTRLSIL.

As for this clonotype: A much larger clone lies one base from this, so it may be a read error. The CDR3 spells CSARAPTGYYGDTF. CDR3 DNA: TGCAGTGCTAGAGCTCCGACAGGGTACTATGGCGACACCTTC. The chain joins TRBV20-1 to TRBJ1-2; 7 bases map to TRBD1. Germline values: CDR1 DFQATT, CDR2 SNEGSKA (reference sequence). The CDR3 is made up of 14 amino acids.

This clonotype was counted many times. V gene TRBV4-1 combines with J gene TRBJ2-7; 7 bases match TRBD1. The CDR3 contains 16 residues. The V segment lost 4 bases and the J segment 0 bases; nucleotides outside the gene matches: 9. Germline V gene sequence: CDR1 MGHRA, CDR2 YSYEKL. The CDR3 sequence is CASSPYLTGISYEQYF. The CDR3 bases are TGCGCCAGCAGCCCTTACCTGACAGGGATCTCCTACGAGCAGTACTTC.

This clonotype has a count of ten or more. The CDR3 bases are TGTGCCAGCAGCGACGCGTACCAAGAGACCCAGTACTTC. It is translated as CASSDAYQETQYF. The chain is built from TRBV7-2 and TRBJ2-5; D is undetermined. CDR1 is SGHTA and CDR2 is FQGNSA in the germline V gene. V was pared by 5 bases and J by 0 bases, with 7 bases between. The CDR3 has 13 amino acids.

J is TRBJ2-1 and V is TRBV12-5; no reliable D call. Germline CDR1 is LGHNT and CDR2 is FRNRAP. Between the trimmed V and J ends, which lost 11 bases and 4 bases, there was a span of 9 bases. The CDR3 extends over 11 amino acids. The CDR3, as DNA: TGTGCTTCCGAACAGTACAATGAGCAGTTCTTC. Translated, it gives CASEQYNEQFF.

A note on this clonotype: This clone may be a read error of a much larger clone one base away. The rearrangement links TRBV5-1 to TRBJ2-3; 8 bases match TRBD2. V was clipped by 1 base and J by 2 bases; unmatched bases: 9. CDR3 length equals 17 residues. Germline assignment: CDR1 SGHRS and CDR2 YFSETQ. CDR3 coding DNA: TGCGCCAGCAGCTTGCCCTTAACGGGAGGGCCCACAGATACGCAGTATTTT. Its protein is CASSLPLTGGPTDTQYF.

This clonotype has at least ten counts. This chain joins TRBV15 and TRBJ1-3; D gene uncertain. V was trimmed by 4 bases and J by 0 bases, leaving 16 bases between them. This CDR3 comprises 17 residues. The germline V gene has CDR1 LNHNV and CDR2 YYDKDF (reference sequence). The CDR3 loop reads CATSKGGSASSGNTIYF. The CDR3 DNA is TGTGCCACCAGCAAGGGTGGGAGTGCCTCCTCTGGAAACACCATATATTTT. The entire variable domain, with the rest obtained from reference TRBV15 and TRBJ1-3, is as follows: DAMVIQNPRYQVTQFGKPVTLSCSQTLNHNVMYWYQQKSSQAPKLLFHYYDKDFNNEADTPDNFQSRRPNTSFCFLDIRSPGLGDTAMYLCATSKGGSASSGNTIYFGEGSWLTVV.

There are many counts of this clonotype. The V and J genes are TRBV15 and TRBJ2-3, with a possible D match to TRBD2 (5 bases). This CDR3 is 13 amino acids long. CDR1 and CDR2 from the germline V gene are LNHNV and YYDKDF (reference sequence). V lost 5 bases and J lost 8, with 14 bases in between. CDR3 coding DNA: TGTGCCACCAGCGTCCGGGAAATGGGTACGCAGTATTTT. The encoded protein is CATSVREMGTQYF.

In regard to this clonotype: A much more abundant neighbour one base away suggests this may be a read error. The J gene is TRBJ2-1, the V gene TRBV5-1; 12 nucleotides line up with TRBD2. Germline V gives CDR1 SGHRS, CDR2 YFSETQ. With 6 bases clipped from V and 6 bases from J, the junction kept 4 bases outside the gene matches. The CDR3 contains 14 residues. CDR3 DNA: TGCGCCAGCACCGGACTAGCGGGACGCAATGAGCAGTTCTTC. Its translation: CASTGLAGRNEQFF.

This clonotype was detected many times. The chain is built from TRBV10-2 and TRBJ1-1; D is undetermined. CDR3 size: 16 residues. Germline V gives CDR1 WSHSY, CDR2 SAAADI. Trimming stripped 2 bases from V and 0 bases from J, with 13 bases between. The chain's CDR3 is CASSEPVSVMNTEAFF. CDR3 sequence (DNA): TGCGCCAGCAGTGAGCCGGTATCGGTTATGAACACTGAAGCTTTCTTT.

This clonotype was found many times. The chain carries TRBV20-1 and TRBJ2-4; D perhaps matches TRBD2 (5 bases). The CDR3 is 13 amino acids. V was clipped by 0 bases and J by 8 bases, with 11 bases between them. Per the germline V gene, CDR1 is DFQATT and CDR2 is SNEGSKA (reference sequence). The CDR3 here is CSARDHGSDIQYF. CDR3 in DNA: TGCAGTGCTAGAGATCATGGGAGTGACATTCAGTACTTC.

This clonotype was seen ten or more times. The chain uses TRBV20-1 and TRBJ2-1; the D gene is possibly TRBD2 (6 bases). Germline V gene sequence: CDR1 DFQATT, CDR2 SNEGSKA (reference sequence). V was trimmed by 2 bases and J by 0 bases, leaving 11 bases between them. The CDR3 consists of 15 residues. CDR3 DNA sequence: TGCAGTGCTAGACGTAGCGGTAGCTCCTACAATGAGCAGTTCTTC. As protein: CSARRSGSSYNEQFF.

This clonotype was seen more than once but under ten times. CDR3 in DNA: TGCAGTGCTATTGTTTTCGCGGGGACTAGTATCTTTTTTACAGATACGCAGTATTTT. The encoded protein is CSAIVFAGTSIFFTDTQYF. The genes are TRBV20-1 and TRBJ2-3; 8 bases agree with TRBD2. The germline CDR1 and CDR2 sequences are DFQATT and SNEGSKA (reference sequence). The ends lost 4 bases at V and 3 bases at J; junction bases unmatched: 21. The CDR3 length is 19 residues.